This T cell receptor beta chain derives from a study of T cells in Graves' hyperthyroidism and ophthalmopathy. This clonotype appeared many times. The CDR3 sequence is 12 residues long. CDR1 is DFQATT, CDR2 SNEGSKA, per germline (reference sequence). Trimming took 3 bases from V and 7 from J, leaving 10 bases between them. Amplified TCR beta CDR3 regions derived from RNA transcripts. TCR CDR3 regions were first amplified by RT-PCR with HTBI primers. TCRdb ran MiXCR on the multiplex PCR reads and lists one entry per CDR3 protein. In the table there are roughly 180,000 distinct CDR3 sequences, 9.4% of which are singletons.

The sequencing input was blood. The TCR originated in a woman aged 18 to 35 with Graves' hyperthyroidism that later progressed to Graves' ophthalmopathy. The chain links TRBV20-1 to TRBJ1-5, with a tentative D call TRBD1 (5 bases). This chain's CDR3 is CSASPGSQPQHF. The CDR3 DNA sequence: TGCAGTGCTAGCCCAGGGAGCCAGCCCCAGCATTTT.